The 19 T cell receptor beta chains reported below all come from one sample, sequenced in a study of cytomegalovirus exposure and HLA in healthy donors (dated by TCRdb to the late 2010s). Library preparation was by the immunoSEQ multiplex PCR assay. TCRdb provides this immuneACCESS table in a form limited to in-frame rearrangements. Some clones are lacking; in checked studies, under half of them reflect an unresolved V gene, and why the rest are absent is not known. Across this sample there are over 250,000 clones, with around 85% seen only once. Of the sample, about 1% falls within the top ten clones. The sample taken for sequencing was PBMCs. The source of these receptors is a young woman in good health and CMV-seronegative.

CDR3 sequence reads: CASSRLGPSNTGELFF. CDR3 nucleotides: TGTGCCAGCTCACGATTGGGCCCCTCGAACACCGGGGAGCTGTTTTTT. The J gene is TRBJ2-2, the V gene TRBV18; D unresolved. Germline V lookup: CDR1 KGHSH, CDR2 LQKENI. Trimming cost V 4 bases and J 0 bases, with 12 bases left between them. CDR3 length: 16 amino acids. Variable domain in full (rest from reference TRBV18 and TRBJ2-2): NAGVMQNPRHLVRRRGQEARLRCSPMKGHSHVYWYRQLPEEGLKFMVYLQKENIIDESGMPKERFSAEFPKEGPSILRIQQVVRGDSAAYFCASSRLGPSNTGELFFGEGSRLTVL.

The rearrangement links TRBV14 to TRBJ1-6, with D uncertain. Germline V gives CDR1 SGHDN, CDR2 FVKESK. There are 15 residues in the CDR3. The V end was cut by 0 bases, the J end by 12 bases, with 15 bases between. The CDR3 DNA reads as TGTGCCAGCAGCCAAGAGTTTGGTGGTGGGAGACCCCTCCACTTT. It yields the protein CASSQEFGGGRPLHF.

The chain has TRBV29-1 and TRBJ1-1, with 7 bases aligning to TRBD1. The V and J ends lost 5 bases and 0 bases, in that order; junction bases with no gene match: 3. The germline CDR1 and CDR2 sequences are SQVTM and ANQGSEA. The length of the CDR3 is 13 residues. CDR3 sequence: CSVSGQLNTEAFF. CDR3 in DNA: TGCAGCGTTTCGGGACAGTTGAACACTGAAGCTTTCTTT.

The chain carries TRBV19 and TRBJ2-1; 9 bases map to TRBD2. V lost 3 bases, J lost 0 bases, and 9 bases stayed unmatched. Germline V lookup: CDR1 LNHDA, CDR2 SQIVND (reference sequence). The CDR3 length is 18 residues. This CDR3 reads CASSIGPSGDSSYNEQFF. CDR3 nucleotides: TGTGCCAGTAGTATCGGGCCTAGCGGGGATAGCTCCTACAATGAGCAGTTCTTC.

This clone has more than one count but fewer than ten. The chain links TRBV5-5 to TRBJ2-7; D is perhaps TRBD2 (5 bases). Trimming stripped 1 base from V and 2 bases from J, with 13 bases between. The CDR3 covers 15 residues. Germline V CDR1 and CDR2: SGHKS, YYEKEE (reference sequence). The CDR3 spells CASSLWIARTYEQYF. The CDR3 DNA is TGTGCCAGCAGCTTGTGGATAGCGAGAACCTACGAGCAGTACTTC.

The V gene is TRBV5-1, the J gene TRBJ2-7, with 8 bases that match TRBD2. V gave up 0 bases and J gave up 2 bases; unmatched junction bases: 1. Germline V CDR1 and CDR2: SGHRS, YFSETQ. CDR3 length equals 14 residues. The CDR3 region is CASSLGSGAYEQYF. CDR3 nucleotides: TGCGCCAGCAGCTTGGGTAGCGGGGCCTACGAGCAGTACTTC. Full variable domain (remainder filled in from reference TRBV5-1 and TRBJ2-7): KAGVTQTPRYLIKTRGQQVTLSCSPISGHRSVSWYQQTPGQGLQFLFEYFSETQRNKGNFPGRFSGRQFSNSRSEMNVSTLELGDSALYLCASSLGSGAYEQYFGPGTRLTVT.

The J gene is TRBJ1-2, the V gene TRBV28; possible D gene TRBD1, 5 bases. V was shortened by 8 bases and J by 2 bases, with 12 bases between the two germline ends. This CDR3 is 13 amino acids long. Germline CDR1 reads MDHEN; CDR2 reads SYDVKM. The CDR3 bases are TGTGCCAGCGGTCGGGGGAAAAACTATGGCTACACCTTC. It is translated as CASGRGKNYGYTF.

The genes are TRBV11-2 and TRBJ2-2, with D maybe TRBD2 (7 bases). The germline V and J ends were trimmed by 5 bases and 6 bases, with 16 bases remaining between them. Germline-derived CDR1 and CDR2 are SGHAT and FQNNGV. CDR3 length equals 15 residues. CDR3 bases: TGTGCCAGCAGCCGGTGGGGGGGCGCTGCCGGGGAGCTGTTTTTT. Its protein product is CASSRWGGAAGELFF.

This sequence joins TRBV6-5 and TRBJ1-1; D remains ambiguous. Trimming stripped 5 bases from V and 0 bases from J, with 7 bases between. CDR1 and CDR2 (germline): MNHEY, SVGAGI. This CDR3 spans 13 amino acids. Written as DNA, the CDR3 is TGTGCCAGCAGTGAGCTTTTGAACACTGAAGCTTTCTTT. The encoded protein is CASSELLNTEAFF.

This chain links TRBV9 with TRBJ2-1, with TRBD1 matching over 8 bases. The J segment lost 2 bases and the V segment lost 2 bases, leaving 3 bases of the junction unmatched. The CDR3 runs to 15 residues. The germline CDR1 and CDR2 sequences are SGDLS and YYNGEE. CDR3 sequence reads: CASSVQGAPYNEQFF. CDR3 coding DNA: TGTGCCAGCAGCGTCCAGGGGGCGCCCTACAATGAGCAGTTCTTC.

The chain joins TRBV6-5 to TRBJ1-5; D might be TRBD1 (6 bases). This CDR3 is built from 15 residues. The V gene lost 1 base and the J gene lost 7 bases, with 14 bases spanning the gap. In germline, CDR1 is MNHEY, CDR2 SVGAGI. The DNA of the CDR3 is TGTGCCAGCAGTTACTGGGGGGGGGCAGGACAGCCCCAGCATTTT. Protein sequence: CASSYWGGAGQPQHF.

The V gene is TRBV6-1, the J gene TRBJ2-7, with 11 bases identical to TRBD1. V lost 8 bases, J lost 0 bases, and 6 bases stayed unmatched. CDR1 MNHNS and CDR2 SASEGT come from the germline V gene. This CDR3 spans 15 amino acids. The CDR3 protein is CASGTGTGGSYEQYF. The CDR3 DNA sequence: TGTGCCAGCGGTACCGGGACAGGGGGCTCCTACGAGCAGTACTTC.

The CDR3 nucleotides read TGCGCCAGCAGCCAAGTTGTTTTTAGGGGCAGGAGGGATGGCTACACCTTC. It yields the protein CASSQVVFRGRRDGYTF. The V gene is TRBV4-1, the J gene TRBJ1-2; possibly TRBD1 for D (5 bases). V was trimmed by 1 base and J by 6 bases, leaving 21 bases between them. Germline CDR1 and CDR2: MGHRA and YSYEKL. CDR3 length: 17 amino acids.

V gene TRBV12-5 combines with J gene TRBJ2-7; D perhaps matches TRBD2 (6 bases). Trimming removed 3 bases at V and 6 bases at J, with 12 bases between. Germline-derived CDR1 and CDR2 are LGHNT and FRNRAP. CDR3 size: 13 residues. CDR3 in DNA: TGTGCTAGTGGTTTTAGCGGCAAGGGCGAGCAGTACTTC. Translation gives CASGFSGKGEQYF.

The rearrangement links TRBV5-4 to TRBJ2-7; 10 positions match TRBD1. CDR1 and CDR2 from the germline V gene are SGHNT and YYREEE (reference sequence). The J segment lost 6 bases and the V segment lost 4 bases, leaving 13 bases of the junction unmatched. This CDR3 is 16 amino acids long. The CDR3 region has the DNA TGTGCCAGCAGCCTGGTGAAGGGACAGGGGATCGGCGAGCAGTACTTC. Translation gives CASSLVKGQGIGEQYF.

The chain employs TRBV7-8 and TRBJ2-1; 9 bases line up with TRBD1. Trimming took 5 bases from V and 9 from J; bases not matched to a gene: 8. Germline V CDR1 and CDR2: SGHVS, FQNEAQ. CDR3 length: 14 amino acids. CDR3 nucleotides: TGTGCCAGCAGCCCGCGGACAGGGGTCAGTGAGCAGTTCTTC. It codes for CASSPRTGVSEQFF.

The chain recombines TRBV18 with TRBJ1-5, with D hard to call. The CDR3 has 14 residues. In germline, CDR1 is KGHSH, CDR2 LQKENI. V was pared by 3 bases and J by 10 bases, with 16 bases between. The CDR3 sequence: CASSPRPGRGPQHF. DNA for the CDR3: TGTGCCAGCTCACCCCGACCTGGGCGGGGTCCCCAGCATTTT.

The V call is TRBV13, the J call TRBJ2-5; 11 positions match TRBD2. Germline CDR1 is PRHDT and CDR2 is FYEKMQ (reference sequence). Trimming took 3 bases from V and 4 from J; bases not matched to a gene: 10. The CDR3 runs 17 residues. CDR3 nucleotide sequence: TGTGCCAGCAGCTTCTTAGTAGCGGGGGGGCCGGGAGAGACCCAGTACTTC. Translating it yields CASSFLVAGGPGETQYF.

This chain connects TRBV27 to TRBJ2-5; tentative D call: TRBD2 (5 bases). In germline, CDR1 is MNHEY, CDR2 SMNVEV (reference sequence). There are 12 residues in the CDR3. The germline V and J ends were trimmed by 6 bases and 4 bases, with 9 bases remaining between them. The CDR3 region has the DNA TGTGCCAGCAGCCAGGCGGGAGAGACCCAGTACTTC. Amino acid sequence: CASSQAGETQYF.